One sample yielded the 20 T cell receptor beta chains listed below, sequenced in a study of blood T cell repertoires in COVID-19. This table comes from immunoSEQ multiplex PCR, and its TCRdb copy is limited to in-frame clones, with some not included. This sample has 25,000 or so clones, with just under 95% found just once. Sequencing was performed on peripheral blood. The receptors stem from a human donor with active COVID-19. The donor label of this sample is uncertain.

This chain links TRBV7-2 with TRBJ2-7, with TRBD2 matching 11 bases. V shed 5 bases, J shed 12 bases, and the junction held 9 bases outside the gene matches. The V gene's germline CDR1 is SGHTA and CDR2 FQGNSA. The CDR3 spans 13 residues. The DNA for the CDR3 is TGTGCCAGCAGCGAAAACCTAGCGGGGGGTTGGTACTTC. This translates into CASSENLAGGWYF.

The chain is built from TRBV18 and TRBJ2-5; the match to TRBD1 covers 7 bases. The J segment lost 3 bases and the V segment lost 6 bases, leaving 4 bases of the junction unmatched. CDR1 is KGHSH and CDR2 is LQKENI in the germline V gene. The CDR3 spans 13 residues. The CDR3 protein is CASSAGTEETQYF. The CDR3 DNA reads TGTGCCAGCTCGGCCGGGACAGAAGAGACCCAGTACTTC.

The chain has TRBV9 and TRBJ2-2; D uncertain. The CDR3 has 14 amino acids. Trimming took off 0 bases at V and 6 bases at J, with 9 bases between the two ends. Germline CDR1 reads SGDLS; CDR2 reads YYNGEE. DNA for the CDR3: TGTGCCAGCAGCGTAGTGGCTCTCCCCGGGGAGCTGTTTTTT. Protein: CASSVVALPGELFF.

The chain carries TRBV30 and TRBJ2-1; D is ambiguous. V was pared by 1 base and J by 0 bases, with 13 bases between. The CDR3 covers 16 residues. The germline CDR1 and CDR2 sequences are GTSNPN and SVGIG (reference sequence). CDR3 bases: TGTGCCTGGAGTGGAGGTGGCCTGCACTCCTACAATGAGCAGTTCTTC. Translation: CAWSGGGLHSYNEQFF.

With respect to this clone: A junction boundary mismatches the germline segment, possibly from a read error. The V and J genes are TRBV25-1 and TRBJ1-1; no definite D call. This CDR3 spans 11 amino acids. The germline gives CDR1 MGHDK, CDR2 SYGVNS. The CDR3 loop is CASSESPLLFF. Here the CDR3 DNA reads TGTGCCAGCAGTGAATCTCCCCTTCTATTTTTT.

This chain uses TRBV6-5 with TRBJ2-7; 13 nucleotides line up with TRBD2. The junction had 4 bases not matched to a gene; V was cut back by 5 bases and J by 3 bases. Germline V gene data show CDR1 as MNHEY and CDR2 as SVGAGI. The CDR3 covers 15 residues. This CDR3 is CASSRTSGSLYEQYF. The CDR3 coding sequence is TGTGCCAGCAGTCGGACTAGCGGGAGTCTCTACGAGCAGTACTTC.

The chain employs TRBV4-1 and TRBJ2-1, with D maybe TRBD2 (6 bases). V lost 4 bases and J lost 16, with 20 bases in between. The V gene's germline CDR1 is MGHRA and CDR2 YSYEKL. The CDR3 runs to 13 residues. The CDR3 is CASSRWEEGIRFF. CDR3 nucleotides: TGCGCCAGCAGCCGGTGGGAGGAGGGAATACGATTCTTC.

This clone has a handful of counts. The chain uses TRBV18 and TRBJ1-6; 7 positions agree with TRBD1. The germline gives CDR1 KGHSH, CDR2 LQKENI. The CDR3 consists of 16 residues. Trimming took 3 bases from V and 8 from J; bases not matched to a gene: 10. The CDR3 region is CASSPLSGTVDSPLHF. The CDR3 DNA reads as TGTGCCAGCTCACCGCTTTCCGGGACAGTTGATTCACCCCTCCACTTT.

The J gene is TRBJ1-6, the V gene TRBV5-4; 7 bases align to TRBD1. The ends lost 3 bases at V and 5 bases at J; junction bases unmatched: 8. The germline CDR1 and CDR2 sequences are SGHNT and YYREEE (reference sequence). This CDR3 contains 16 residues. The CDR3, as DNA: TGTGCCAGCAGCTCCTGGAAGACAGGGAATAATTCACCCCTCCACTTT. Amino acid sequence: CASSSWKTGNNSPLHF.

The chain combines TRBV28 with TRBJ2-7, with D possibly being TRBD2 (6 bases). Per the germline V gene, CDR1 is MDHEN and CDR2 is SYDVKM. V shed 6 bases and J shed 6 bases, with 24 bases lying between them. The CDR3 is 16 residues long. This chain's CDR3 is CASRDTGDGPRREQYF. In nucleotides, the CDR3 is TGTGCCAGCAGGGATACGGGGGACGGCCCTAGACGCGAGCAGTACTTC.

The gene calls are TRBV7-2 and TRBJ2-7; D perhaps matches TRBD2 (7 bases). The CDR3 covers 14 residues. V was cut by 5 bases and J by 3 bases, with 14 bases left in between. In germline, CDR1 is SGHTA, CDR2 FQGNSA. For the CDR3, the DNA is TGTGCCAGCAGCGAACAGGGAGGGGACTACGAGCAGTACTTC. It is translated as CASSEQGGDYEQYF.

The chain joins TRBV3-1 (or the pseudogene TRBV3-2) to TRBJ1-3; D gene unclear. Germline V gene sequence: CDR1 LGHDT, CDR2 YNNKEL (reference sequence). Trimming removed 0 bases at V and 2 bases at J, with 11 bases between. This CDR3 contains 16 residues. As DNA, the CDR3 is TGTGCCAGCAGCCAAGATATGGGAGGGACTGGAAACACCATATATTTT. Translation gives CASSQDMGGTGNTIYF.

This CDR3 is CASSPLLGGQYF. DNA for the CDR3: TGTGCCAGCAGCCCCTTACTTGGCGGCCAGTACTTC. The chain recombines TRBV11-2 with TRBJ2-7; D call uncertain. V lost 5 bases and J 10 bases, leaving 15 bases between the germline ends. This CDR3 has 12 residues. Per germline, CDR1 SGHAT and CDR2 FQNNGV.

The J gene is TRBJ2-5, the V gene TRBV7-2; 9 bases align to TRBD2. The ends lost 4 bases at V and 4 bases at J; junction bases unmatched: 4. The CDR3 totals 14 residues. In germline, CDR1 is SGHTA, CDR2 FQGNSA. CDR3 amino acids: CASSWGLASETQYF. The CDR3, as DNA: TGTGCCAGCAGCTGGGGACTAGCCTCAGAGACCCAGTACTTC.

The rearrangement uses TRBV10-3 and TRBJ1-2; 7 nucleotides align to TRBD1. This CDR3 comprises 18 residues. Germline V gives CDR1 ENHRY, CDR2 SYGVKD. The V segment lost 0 bases and the J segment 2 bases; nucleotides outside the gene matches: 12. The CDR3 DNA reads TGTGCCATCAGTGAGTCGGTCTTATTAGGGGGACAGAACTATGGCTACACCTTC. Translation: CAISESVLLGGQNYGYTF.

This chain links TRBV15 with TRBJ2-3; possibly TRBD1 for D (6 bases). The CDR3 spans 15 residues. Germline V gene lookup returns CDR1 LNHNV and CDR2 YYDKDF (reference sequence). Trimming left V 5 bases short and J 4 bases short, with 16 bases between. CDR3 DNA sequence: TGTGCCACCAGCGGCCGGGACAACATACCAGATACGCAGTATTTT. Protein: CATSGRDNIPDTQYF.

The genes are TRBV4-1 and TRBJ2-3, with 7 bases that match TRBD2. Trimming removed 4 bases from V and 4 bases from J; junction bases left unmatched: 8. Germline V gene data show CDR1 as MGHRA and CDR2 as YSYEKL. The CDR3 runs 15 residues. For the CDR3, the DNA is TGCGCCAGCAGCCGCCTGCCCAGCGGGGCAGATACGCAGTATTTT. Translation: CASSRLPSGADTQYF.

The chain has TRBV5-1 and TRBJ2-7, with D possibly being TRBD1 (5 bases). From germline, CDR1 is SGHRS and CDR2 YFSETQ. V gave up 0 bases and J gave up 3 bases, with 10 bases separating them. This CDR3 has 14 residues. This chain's CDR3 is CASSLGVRGYEQYF. CDR3 bases: TGCGCCAGCAGCTTGGGGGTAAGGGGCTACGAGCAGTACTTC.

The V and J genes are TRBV7-9 and TRBJ2-7, with unresolved D. The germline V and J ends were trimmed by 1 base and 3 bases, with 13 bases remaining between them. The germline V gene has CDR1 SEHNR and CDR2 FQNEAQ (reference sequence). CDR3 length: 15 amino acids. CDR3 amino acids: CASSLETTRYYEQYF. The CDR3 coding sequence is TGTGCCAGCAGCTTAGAGACAACCAGATACTACGAGCAGTACTTC.

This clone was detected only once. The chain links TRBV7-2 to TRBJ1-1, with a tentative D call TRBD1 (5 bases). Trimming cost V 1 base and J 1 base, with 13 bases left between them. Germline lookup yields CDR1 SGHTA and CDR2 FQGNSA. The CDR3 loop spans 16 amino acids. The CDR3 DNA is TGTGCCAGCAGCTTAGAGGCAGGGATTACGAACACTGAAGCTTTCTTT. Translated: CASSLEAGITNTEAFF.